The 24 T cell receptor beta chains listed next were all sequenced from one sample in a study of tumor-infiltrating lymphocytes in primary liver carcinoma (TCRdb year 2017). The instrument was an Illumina HiSeq 2500. TCRbeta-specific cDNA was reverse-transcribed from about 500 ng total RNA using a constant-region primer and ProtoScript II reverse transcriptase. Three nested multiplex PCR rounds, following a slightly modified ARM-PCR procedure, were used to build the TCRbeta libraries. Each of the first two PCR rounds ran for 10 cycles and used multiplex TRBV1-TRBV30 forward primers together with a Cbeta reverse primer. TCRdb reran the public reads through fastp at Q25 and MiXCR, keeping productive beta chains. Each CDR3 protein gets just one entry, which takes the most common genes and DNA from the rows behind it. Across this sample there are some 120,000 distinct CDR3 sequences, with about 59% seen only once. Jointly, the top ten make up around 8.5% of the sample.

Total RNA and DNA were co-extracted without cell sorting from about 19-30 mg of bulk tissue using the AllPrep DNA/RNA mini kit. The sample taken for sequencing was liver tumor tissue from sampling region 1. The cell subset or site label corresponds to: tumor region T1, superior pole. These receptors came from a woman aged 60-75 years with primary liver carcinoma and hepatitis B virus infection.

V is TRBV29-1 and J is TRBJ1-5; 8 bases align to TRBD1. The CDR3 consists of 12 residues. The trim removed 8 bases at V and 5 bases at J, leaving 5 bases unmatched. Germline CDR1 reads SQVTM; CDR2 reads ANQGSEA. The CDR3 here is CSIQTGDQPQHF. The CDR3 nucleotides read TGCAGCATTCAGACAGGGGATCAGCCCCAGCATTTT.

Turning to this clonotype: This CDR3 fails to terminate in the conserved phenylalanine or tryptophan, so it likely reflects a read error. V usage is TRBV10-2 and J usage is TRBJ2-7; 7 bases agree with TRBD1. The CDR3 spans 14 residues. CDR1 WSHSY and CDR2 SAAADI come from the germline V gene. The CDR3 region is CASSEGTAWYEQYL. DNA for the CDR3: TGCGCTAGCAGTGAGGGGACAGCCTGGTACGAGCAGTACCTC.

In this sample, this clonotype turned up many times. The genes are TRBV29-1 and TRBJ2-5; D might be TRBD2 (7 bases). In germline, CDR1 is SQVTM, CDR2 ANQGSEA. There are 13 residues in the CDR3. Between the trimmed V and J ends, which lost 5 bases and 4 bases, there was a span of 14 bases. This chain's CDR3 is CSVRGGRGETQYF. CDR3 DNA: TGCAGCGTTAGGGGGGGCAGGGGAGAGACCCAGTACTTC.

Worth noting for this clonotype: A much larger clonotype is one base distant, so this may be a read error. The CDR3 DNA reads as TGCAGCGTGGTACAGGCGGCGGTGACTGAAGCTTTCTTT. This translates into CSVVQAAVTEAFF. The chain carries TRBV29-1 and TRBJ1-1; tentative D call: TRBD1 (5 bases). Trimming cost V 6 bases and J 5 bases, with 16 bases left between them. Germline CDR1 SQVTM, CDR2 ANQGSEA. The CDR3 is 13 residues long.

About this clonotype itself: At one end the junction does not follow the germline gene, possibly because of a read error. The chain has TRBV11-1 and TRBJ2-1; 10 bases are shared with TRBD2. The CDR3 runs 17 residues. Germline values: CDR1 SGHAT, CDR2 FQDESV (reference sequence). Here the CDR3 reads CVSSFNLGLAETNEQFF. CDR3 in DNA: TGTGTCAGCAGTTTTAACCTTGGACTAGCGGAAACAAATGAGCAGTTCTTC.

On this clonotype: With a much larger clone just one base away, this may be a read error. The chain employs TRBV6-2 or TRBV6-3 and TRBJ2-2, with 10 bases identical to TRBD2. Germline-derived CDR1 and CDR2 are MNHEY and SVGEGT. This CDR3 contains 18 residues. Trimming took 5 bases from V and 6 from J; bases not matched to a gene: 15. The CDR3 nucleotides read TGTGCCAGCAGTAGCCATCTAGCGGGAGTTAGTCTGGCCGGGGAGCTGTTTTTT. Translating it yields CASSSHLAGVSLAGELFF.

A few counts support this clonotype. One base away lies a much larger clone, so this may be a sequencing read error. J is TRBJ2-2 and V is TRBV12-3 or TRBV12-4, with 9 nucleotides matching TRBD1. The CDR3 extends over 15 amino acids. The CDR3 DNA follows: TGTGCCAGCAGTTTTCAACAGGGGGCCACCGGGGGGCTGTTTTTT. Translated: CASSFQQGATGGLFF.

On this clonotype: At one boundary the junction diverges from the germline segment, which might be a read error. The genes are TRBV24-1 and TRBJ2-2, with 9 bases that match TRBD1. The CDR3 is 16 amino acids. The germline V gene encodes CDR1 KGHDR and CDR2 SFDVKD. The CDR3 coding sequence is TGCGCCACCAGTGATCCCCAGACAGGGGGGGCCGGGGAGCTGTTTTTT. Protein: CATSDPQTGGAGELFF.

V and J are TRBV5-1 and TRBJ2-7; either TRBD1 or TRBD2 may supply D (5 bases each). The CDR3 contains 15 residues. The V gene's germline CDR1 is SGHRS and CDR2 YFSETQ. The germline V and J ends were trimmed by 2 bases and 0 bases, with 12 bases remaining between them. CDR3 sequence: CASSFRDASSYEQYF. The CDR3 DNA sequence: TGCGCCAGCAGCTTCCGGGACGCAAGCTCCTACGAGCAGTACTTC.

Of note for this clonotype: A read error may account for a junction end that differs from germline. The gene calls are TRBV2 and TRBJ2-3, with D possibly matching TRBD2 (5 bases). The CDR3 is made up of 15 amino acids. Germline V gene lookup returns CDR1 SNHLY and CDR2 FYNNEI. In DNA, the CDR3 is TGTGCCAGCAGAGACTCTACATCTAGCATAGATACGCAGTATTTT. This sequence encodes CASRDSTSSIDTQYF.

For this clonotype: Because it lacks the conserved phenylalanine or tryptophan at the end, this CDR3 is likely a read error. The chain uses TRBV10-2 and TRBJ2-5; no definite D call. CDR1 is WSHSY, CDR2 SAAADI, per germline. This CDR3 comprises 13 residues. The CDR3 nucleotides are TGCGCCAGCCGCCTTGGCGGCCAAGAAACCCAGTACTCC. Amino acids: CASRLGGQETQYS.

This clonotype was detected many times. The rearrangement joins TRBV11-2 to TRBJ2-7; 16 positions match TRBD2. The V and J ends lost 6 bases and 6 bases, in that order; junction bases with no gene match: 8. Germline loops: CDR1 SGHAT, CDR2 FQNNGV. The CDR3 loop spans 16 amino acids. CDR3 nucleotides: TGTGCCAGCAGTACGGGGACTAGCGGGAGGGCCGGCGAGCAGTACTTC. This sequence encodes CASSTGTSGRAGEQYF.

The J gene is TRBJ2-3, the V gene TRBV6-6; 8 bases fit TRBD1. This CDR3 has 14 residues. Losses at the gene ends were 5 bases for V and 8 bases for J; bases not matched to a gene: 9. The germline V gene encodes CDR1 MNHNY and CDR2 SVGAGI (reference sequence). The CDR3 loop is CASSDRDRSGTQYF. The DNA of the CDR3 is TGTGCCAGCAGTGACCGGGACAGGTCTGGTACGCAGTATTTT.

Of note for this clonotype: Since a much larger clone is just one base distant, this may be a read error. The chain uses TRBV29-1 and TRBJ1-2; D call uncertain. There are 12 residues in the CDR3. CDR1 SQVTM and CDR2 ANQGSEA come from the germline V gene. V gave up 7 bases and J gave up 1 base, with 10 bases separating them. The CDR3 bases are TGCAGCGCTAAGGGAGATAACTATGGCTACACCTTC. Protein: CSAKGDNYGYTF.

This clonotype was observed many times. The chain has TRBV7-8 and TRBJ2-2, with a weak D call TRBD2 (6 bases). V was clipped by 1 base and J by 1 base, with 7 bases between them. There are 15 residues in the CDR3. The germline CDR1 and CDR2 sequences are SGHVS and FQNEAQ. The CDR3, as DNA: TGTGCCAGCAGCTTAGGGGGAGGGAACACCGGGGAGCTGTTTTTT. It encodes CASSLGGGNTGELFF.

In regard to this clonotype: A clone one base away is much larger, so this may be a read error. The chain recombines TRBV6-6 with TRBJ1-5; 8 positions agree with TRBD1. V was clipped by 7 bases and J by 1 base; unmatched bases: 12. The CDR3 spans 17 residues. Germline CDR1 and CDR2: MNHNY and SVGAGI (reference sequence). CDR3 sequence: CASNTNRGTTSNQPQHF. The CDR3 nucleotides read TGTGCCAGCAATACAAACAGGGGGACCACAAGCAATCAGCCCCAGCATTTT.

Regarding this clonotype: This is likely a read error, given that the CDR3 carries no conserved phenylalanine or tryptophan at its end. V is TRBV4-1 and J is TRBJ2-1; 14 bases are a match to TRBD2. This CDR3 has 18 amino acids. From germline, CDR1 is MGHRA and CDR2 YSYEKL. The CDR3 here is CASGQAGLAGALEGEQFL. The DNA for the CDR3 is TGCGCCAGCGGCCAAGCGGGACTAGCGGGGGCGTTAGAAGGAGAGCAGTTCCTC.

The chain carries TRBV5-1 and TRBJ1-1; D might be TRBD1 (5 bases). V was trimmed by 4 bases and J by 1 base, leaving 14 bases between them. Germline V gene sequence: CDR1 SGHRS, CDR2 YFSETQ. The length of the CDR3 is 15 residues. DNA of the CDR3: TGCGCCAGCAGCGTAACGGGACTCTCGAACACTGAAGCTTTCTTT. This encodes CASSVTGLSNTEAFF.

This clonotype has a count of ten or more. V and J are TRBV6-1 and TRBJ2-1, with D possibly matching TRBD1 (6 bases). The CDR3 runs 16 residues. CDR1 MNHNS and CDR2 SASEGT come from the germline V gene. The V end lost 10 bases, the J end lost 0 bases, and 19 bases lay between the germline ends. CDR3 DNA sequence: TGTGCCACCCCCAAAAACACAGGGAGCTCCTACAATGAGCAGTTCTTC. Encoded protein: CATPKNTGSSYNEQFF.

This rearrangement joins TRBV28 to TRBJ1-1; TRBD1 matches 10 bases. Germline values: CDR1 MDHEN, CDR2 SYDVKM. V lost 6 bases to trimming and J lost 3 bases; unmatched junction nucleotides: 13. The CDR3 totals 17 residues. CDR3 in amino acids: CASSLSRDRGGYTEAFF. The CDR3 bases are TGTGCCAGCAGCCTCTCCCGGGACAGGGGAGGCTACACTGAAGCTTTCTTT. The variable domain in full, with the rest retrieved from reference TRBV28 and TRBJ1-1, is DVKVTQSSRYLVKRTGEKVFLECVQDMDHENMFWYRQDPGLGLRLIYFSYDVKMKEKGDIPEGYSVSREKKERFSLILESASTNQTSMYLCASSLSRDRGGYTEAFFGQGTRLTVV.

Regarding this clonotype: A read error may be the cause here, since a much bigger clone is one base away. The rearrangement uses TRBV6-6 and TRBJ2-3; D unresolved. V lost 7 bases, J lost 6 bases, and 17 bases lay in between. CDR3 size: 14 residues. Germline CDR1 reads MNHNY; CDR2 reads SVGAGI (reference sequence). The CDR3 protein is CASTPAVVMDTQYF. The CDR3 DNA follows: TGTGCCAGCACCCCAGCCGTGGTGATGGATACGCAGTATTTT.

The chain couples TRBV11-2 to TRBJ2-1; tentatively, D is TRBD1 (5 bases). The ends were cut back, 1 base at V and 7 bases at J, with 17 bases in the middle. The CDR3 totals 16 residues. Germline-derived CDR1 and CDR2 are SGHAT and FQNNGV. CDR3 amino acids: CASSLGLVAGLNEQFF. The DNA of the CDR3 is TGTGCCAGCAGCTTAGGTCTGGTAGCAGGGCTGAATGAGCAGTTCTTC.

Comment on this clonotype: A read error is possible here, since a much larger clone lies one base away. The chain has TRBV29-1 and TRBJ1-5, with 7 bases identical to TRBD1. The germline V gene has CDR1 SQVTM and CDR2 ANQGSEA. This CDR3 comprises 13 residues. CDR3: CNTGTAPNQPQHF. CDR3 sequence (DNA): TGCAACACCGGGACAGCGCCCAATCAGCCCCAGCATTTT. The full variable domain, rest sourced from reference TRBV29-1 and TRBJ1-5, is SAVISQKPSRDICQRGTSLTIQCQVDSQVTMMFWYRQQPGQSLTLIATANQGSEATYESGFVIDKFPISRPNLTFSTLTVSNMSPEDSSIYLCNTGTAPNQPQHFGDGTRLSIL.

As to this clonotype: Compared with germline, one end of the junction differs, possibly owing to a read error. This chain uses TRBV6-1 with TRBJ2-7; maybe TRBD2 (6 bases). The CDR3 sequence is 17 residues long. CDR1 and CDR2 from the germline V gene are MNHNS and SASEGT. CDR3 bases: TGTGTCAGCAGTGAAAGAGCTCCTAGCGAGAGGGTTACCGAGCAGCACTTC. Amino acid sequence: CVSSERAPSERVTEQHF.